The 29 T cell receptor beta chains listed next were all sequenced from one sample in a study of T cells in Graves' hyperthyroidism and ophthalmopathy. TCR beta CDR3 regions were amplified from RNA transcripts. In the first-round RT-PCR of the TCR CDR3, the HTBI primer set was used. Each CDR3 protein gets one entry after TCRdb re-called the multiplex PCR reads with MiXCR. Among 550,000 to 700,000 distinct CDR3 sequences listed, approximately 44% were seen once. Sequenced sample: peripheral blood or thyroid tissue (not recorded which). The source of these receptors is an adult woman with Graves' disease, either hyperthyroidism or ophthalmopathy (not recorded which).

This chain links TRBV18 with TRBJ2-5; 8 positions match TRBD1. The CDR3 extends over 17 amino acids. Germline CDR1 reads KGHSH; CDR2 reads LQKENI. Trimming took 3 bases from V and 0 from J; bases not matched to a gene: 9. CDR3 coding DNA: TGTGCCAGCTCACCCGGCGTGGGACAGGTGAACCAAGAGACCCAGTACTTC. Its protein product is CASSPGVGQVNQETQYF. The full variable domain, with the rest looked up from reference TRBV18 and TRBJ2-5, is NAGVMQNPRHLVRRRGQEARLRCSPMKGHSHVYWYRQLPEEGLKFMVYLQKENIIDESGMPKERFSAEFPKEGPSILRIQQVVRGDSAAYFCASSPGVGQVNQETQYFGPGTRLLVL.

The genes are TRBV30 and TRBJ1-2; no clear D gene. Trimming removed 7 bases at V and 4 bases at J, with 16 bases between. The CDR3 is 13 residues long. CDR1 and CDR2 from the germline V gene are GTSNPN and SVGIG (reference sequence). The CDR3 DNA follows: TGTGCCTACTATTCAAACGCAACCTATGGCTACACCTTC. This gives the protein CAYYSNATYGYTF.

About this clonotype: One base away lies a much larger clone, so this may be a sequencing read error. V is TRBV24-1 and J is TRBJ2-5, with TRBD2 matching over 9 bases. V lost 6 bases to trimming and J lost 3 bases; unmatched junction nucleotides: 7. CDR3 length: 15 amino acids. Germline values: CDR1 KGHDR, CDR2 SFDVKD. The CDR3, as DNA: TGTGCCACCAGTTATTCCCTAGCGGGGAAAGAGACCCAGTACTTC. Its protein product is CATSYSLAGKETQYF.

This clonotype was observed many times. This chain connects TRBV7-9 to TRBJ1-1; the match to TRBD1 covers 10 bases. Germline loops: CDR1 SEHNR, CDR2 FQNEAQ (reference sequence). V dropped 5 bases and J dropped 4; count of bases not matched to a gene: 7. This CDR3 contains 15 residues. CDR3 protein: CASSPGQGTSTEAFF. CDR3 DNA sequence: TGTGCCAGCAGCCCGGGACAGGGGACGAGCACTGAAGCTTTCTTT.

The rearrangement links TRBV20-1 to TRBJ1-1; possible D gene TRBD1, 5 bases. Trimming left V 1 base short and J 11 bases short, with 11 bases between. The CDR3 covers 11 residues. Looked up from germline, CDR1 is DFQATT and CDR2 is SNEGSKA (reference sequence). The CDR3 sequence is CSARGDYAAFF. The DNA for the CDR3 is TGCAGTGCTAGAGGGGACTACGCGGCTTTCTTT.

In this sample, this clonotype turned up a few times. The chain uses TRBV29-1 and TRBJ1-5; 11 bases agree with TRBD1. CDR3 length: 13 amino acids. V lost 4 bases and J lost 9; bases outside the gene matches: 5. In germline, CDR1 is SQVTM, CDR2 ANQGSEA. CDR3 amino acids: CSVAGQGEVPQHF. The CDR3 DNA reads as TGCAGCGTTGCGGGACAGGGGGAAGTGCCCCAGCATTTT.

The chain combines TRBV7-3 with TRBJ1-2; TRBD1 agrees at 7 bases. V dropped 5 bases and J dropped 7; count of bases not matched to a gene: 7. Germline V gene data show CDR1 as SGHTA and CDR2 as FQGTGA. The CDR3 is 13 amino acids. CDR3 region: CASSPEGAGGYTF. CDR3 in DNA: TGTGCCAGCAGCCCCGAGGGGGCTGGTGGCTACACCTTC. Full variable domain (missing parts from reference TRBV7-3 and TRBJ1-2): GAGVSQTPSNKVTEKGKYVELRCDPISGHTALYWYRQSLGQGPEFLIYFQGTGAADDSGLPNDRFFAVRPEGSVSTLKIQRTERGDSAVYLCASSPEGAGGYTFGSGTRLTVV.

The genes are TRBV29-1 and TRBJ1-2; 7 positions match TRBD1. Germline CDR1 SQVTM, CDR2 ANQGSEA. Trimming removed 4 bases from V and 7 bases from J; junction bases left unmatched: 9. The CDR3 consists of 13 residues. Here the CDR3 reads CSVAMTGISGYTF. The CDR3 DNA sequence: TGCAGCGTTGCTATGACAGGGATCAGTGGCTACACCTTC.

This clonotype was observed at least ten times. Germline is not matched at one junction end, which may reflect a read error. The chain combines TRBV4-1 with TRBJ1-2; D is undetermined. CDR1 is MGHRA and CDR2 is YSYEKL in the germline V gene. There are 11 residues in the CDR3. In nucleotides, the CDR3 is TGCGCCAGCAGCCAAGAATCTGTAGCAGCCTTC. This gives the protein CASSQESVAAF.

The J gene is TRBJ1-4, the V gene TRBV15; 7 bases map to TRBD1. The CDR3 sequence is 13 residues long. Looked up from germline, CDR1 is LNHNV and CDR2 is YYDKDF (reference sequence). The CDR3 reads CARQQGNNEKLFF. The DNA for the CDR3 is TGTGCTAGACAACAGGGGAACAATGAAAAACTGTTTTTT.

This clonotype was recorded only once. Here the CDR3 DNA reads TGTGCCAGCAGCAAGGGACGGAGAGAATCACCCCTCCACTTT. Protein sequence: CASSKGRRESPLHF. The chain uses TRBV7-9 and TRBJ1-6; possible D gene TRBD1, 5 bases. V was trimmed by 5 bases and J by 10 bases, leaving 15 bases between them. The CDR3 covers 14 residues. Germline V gene sequence: CDR1 SEHNR, CDR2 FQNEAQ (reference sequence).

V is TRBV24-1 and J is TRBJ2-7; the D gene could be TRBD1 or TRBD2 (5 bases each). The CDR3 loop spans 15 amino acids. V gave up 10 bases and J gave up 0 bases, with 18 bases separating them. Germline CDR1 is KGHDR and CDR2 is SFDVKD. As DNA, the CDR3 is TGTGCCACTTCGAGACGGGACGCCATCTCCTACGAGCAGTACTTC. Translation: CATSRRDAISYEQYF.

This clonotype occurred many times. The chain has TRBV20-1 and TRBJ2-5; D perhaps matches TRBD2 (6 bases). The CDR3 loop spans 14 amino acids. Germline-derived CDR1 and CDR2 are DFQATT and SNEGSKA (reference sequence). V gave up 0 bases and J gave up 1 base, with 9 bases separating them. The CDR3 region has the DNA TGCAGTGCTAGAGACGGGACTTTCCAAGAGACCCAGTACTTC. Residues: CSARDGTFQETQYF.

This clonotype was detected many times. V gene TRBV4-1 combines with J gene TRBJ2-2, with D unclear. V lost 1 base and J lost 0, with 3 bases in between. Germline CDR1 and CDR2: MGHRA and YSYEKL. This CDR3 comprises 14 residues. The DNA for the CDR3 is TGCGCCAGCAGCCAAGTGGCGAACACCGGGGAGCTGTTTTTT. Translating gives CASSQVANTGELFF.

The chain couples TRBV2 to TRBJ1-4; 7 nucleotides match TRBD1. The CDR3 is made up of 16 amino acids. Trimming took 4 bases from V and 3 from J; bases not matched to a gene: 8. Germline V CDR1 and CDR2: SNHLY, FYNNEI. CDR3: CASSGTTGLANEKLFF. DNA for the CDR3: TGTGCCAGCAGTGGTACGACAGGGTTGGCTAATGAAAAACTGTTTTTT. Full variable domain (missing parts from reference TRBV2 and TRBJ1-4): EPEVTQTPSHQVTQMGQEVILRCVPISNHLYFYWYRQILGQKVEFLVSFYNNEISEKSEIFDDQFSVERPDGSNFTLKIRSTKLEDSAMYFCASSGTTGLANEKLFFGSGTQLSVL.

The table lists this clonotype with many counts. The chain combines TRBV6-4 with TRBJ1-2; TRBD1 aligns across 10 bases. This CDR3 is built from 15 residues. J gave up 3 bases and V 3 bases, and 4 bases lay outside the gene matches. Germline values: CDR1 MRHNA, CDR2 SNTAGT. CDR3 amino acids: CASSESGTGDYGYTF. In DNA form, the CDR3 reads TGTGCCAGCAGTGAGTCCGGGACAGGGGACTATGGCTACACCTTC.

This clonotype showed up just a few times. The rearrangement joins TRBV28 to TRBJ1-5, with 10 bases aligning to TRBD1. V was pared by 8 bases and J by 11 bases, with 12 bases of the junction left unmatched. Germline V gene data show CDR1 as MDHEN and CDR2 as SYDVKM. The CDR3 is 14 amino acids. The CDR3 reads CASWTGGASWTQHF. CDR3 nucleotide sequence: TGTGCCAGCTGGACAGGGGGAGCAAGTTGGACCCAGCATTTT. The whole variable domain, filled in from reference TRBV28 and TRBJ1-5, reads DVKVTQSSRYLVKRTGEKVFLECVQDMDHENMFWYRQDPGLGLRLIYFSYDVKMKEKGDIPEGYSVSREKKERFSLILESASTNQTSMYLCASWTGGASWTQHFGDGTRLSIL.

This clonotype was observed at least ten times. The chain is built from TRBV6-1 and TRBJ1-4; 7 nucleotides align to TRBD1. Germline CDR1 reads MNHNS; CDR2 reads SASEGT. The CDR3 runs 13 residues. Unmatched junction bases numbered 2, after V lost 2 bases and J lost 8 bases. As DNA, the CDR3 is TGTGCCAGCAGTGAACACAGGGGCGAAAAACTGTTTTTT. It yields the protein CASSEHRGEKLFF.

This clonotype turned up a few times. V is TRBV10-2 and J is TRBJ1-1; a weak D match, TRBD1 (5 bases). CDR1 and CDR2 from the germline V gene are WSHSY and SAAADI. The CDR3 covers 12 residues. Between the trimmed V and J ends, which lost 6 bases and 8 bases, there was a span of 13 bases. The CDR3 is CASSHSGDEAFF. The CDR3 DNA reads TGCGCCAGCAGCCACAGTGGGGACGAAGCTTTCTTT.

This clonotype has a count of ten or more. The chain links TRBV5-1 to TRBJ1-1; perhaps TRBD1 as D (5 bases). The length of the CDR3 is 15 residues. From germline, CDR1 is SGHRS and CDR2 YFSETQ. Trimming left V 5 bases short and J 1 base short, with 15 bases between. The CDR3: CASRMGQGWNTEAFF. The CDR3 region has the DNA TGCGCCAGCAGAATGGGCCAGGGCTGGAACACTGAAGCTTTCTTT.

This clonotype was seen a few times. This rearrangement joins TRBV29-1 to TRBJ2-1; 9 bases are shared with TRBD2. Losses at the gene ends were 3 bases for V and 5 bases for J; bases not matched to a gene: 2. CDR1 and CDR2 from the germline V gene are SQVTM and ANQGSEA. This CDR3 is built from 13 residues. CDR3 residues: CSVELAGHNEQFF. DNA for the CDR3: TGCAGCGTTGAGCTAGCGGGACACAATGAGCAGTTCTTC.

This clonotype has more than one count but fewer than ten. This chain joins TRBV10-3 and TRBJ2-5; TRBD1 might be the D (5 bases). The V end was cut by 3 bases, the J end by 2 bases, with 13 bases between. The CDR3 is made up of 15 amino acids. Germline CDR1 reads ENHRY; CDR2 reads SYGVKD. The CDR3 protein is CAISDLQDPQETQYF. CDR3 sequence (DNA): TGTGCCATCAGTGACCTACAGGACCCTCAAGAGACCCAGTACTTC.

V gene TRBV29-1 combines with J gene TRBJ2-7; 12 bases are shared with TRBD2. The CDR3 loop spans 14 amino acids. Trimming at V came to 4 bases and at J to 3 bases, leaving 4 bases not matched to a gene. Germline CDR1 and CDR2: SQVTM and ANQGSEA. The DNA of the CDR3 is TGCAGCGTTGTCCTAGCGGGAGGGGTCTACGAGCAGTACTTC. It translates to CSVVLAGGVYEQYF.

This clonotype was seen ten or more times. This chain joins TRBV7-8 and TRBJ2-5; D assignment may be TRBD1 or TRBD2 (5 bases each). The length of the CDR3 is 11 residues. The V gene's germline CDR1 is SGHVS and CDR2 FQNEAQ. V lost 5 bases and J lost 11, with 12 bases in between. CDR3 coding DNA: TGTGCCAGCAGCCACGGGGACCGGCAGTACTTC. Translated, it gives CASSHGDRQYF.

The V call is TRBV20-1, the J call TRBJ2-7, with D possibly being TRBD1 (5 bases). In germline, CDR1 is DFQATT, CDR2 SNEGSKA (reference sequence). The CDR3 consists of 12 residues. This CDR3 is CSLSQGRHEQYF. The DNA of the CDR3 is TGCAGCTTGAGTCAGGGTCGACACGAGCAGTACTTC.

The rearrangement links TRBV20-1 to TRBJ1-5; D not resolved. The CDR3 runs 13 residues. In germline, CDR1 is DFQATT, CDR2 SNEGSKA (reference sequence). Trimming stripped 5 bases from V and 5 bases from J, with 13 bases between. The CDR3 region is CSAQRGSDQPQHF. The CDR3 DNA is TGCAGTGCTCAACGGGGTTCAGATCAGCCCCAGCATTTT.

The chain employs TRBV28 and TRBJ1-1; TRBD1 matches at 9 bases. Germline loops: CDR1 MDHEN, CDR2 SYDVKM. The CDR3 has 12 residues. Unmatched junction bases numbered 7, after V lost 6 bases and J lost 11 bases. CDR3: CASSGTGKLAFF. The DNA for the CDR3 is TGTGCCAGCAGCGGGACAGGGAAATTGGCTTTCTTT.

This sequence joins TRBV10-3 and TRBJ2-7; 7 positions match TRBD1. This CDR3 comprises 14 residues. Unmatched junction bases numbered 8, after V lost 6 bases and J lost 3 bases. Germline assignment: CDR1 ENHRY and CDR2 SYGVKD. Here the CDR3 reads CAIRPGQNNYEQYF. The CDR3 DNA follows: TGTGCCATCAGGCCGGGACAGAACAACTACGAGCAGTACTTC.

Details on this clonotype: Being one base from a much bigger clone, this may be a read error. This chain connects TRBV19 to TRBJ2-6; TRBD1 is a possible D gene (7 bases). The CDR3 consists of 16 residues. V lost 9 bases to trimming and J lost 2 bases, with 17 bases between them. In germline, CDR1 is LNHDA, CDR2 SQIVND (reference sequence). The CDR3 loop reads CASSRETGTGANVLTF. The CDR3 nucleotides are TGTGCCAGCAGTCGGGAGACAGGGACTGGGGCCAACGTCCTGACTTTC.